This TCR beta chain was observed in a study of Tregs in tolerant kidney transplant recipients. The assay was immunoSEQ multiplex PCR, and TCRdb's table has in-frame clones only and misses some. Altogether 98,000 or so clones are present, nearly 90% being singletons, with the ten largest covering around 0.35%. V was pared by 4 bases and J by 6 bases, with 18 bases between. The CDR3 is 16 amino acids. Germline CDR1 reads MDHEN; CDR2 reads SYDVKM. The sample was CD4+ T cells from blood, taken before the transplant. The chain couples TRBV28 to TRBJ1-4, with D unclear. This clonotype was obtained from a human donor who received a combined kidney and bone marrow transplant. The CDR3 DNA sequence: TGTGCCAGCAGTTCCCATTATAGCCTCGGGTATGAAAAACTGTTTTTT. It is translated as CASSSHYSLGYEKLFF.